This T cell receptor (beta chain) is drawn from a study of patients and donors after allogeneic stem cell transplantation. TCRdb processed the RT-PCR reads anew with MiXCR; each CDR3 protein has one entry. The sample records 20,000 or so distinct CDR3 sequences, around 5% being singletons. CDR3 length equals 15 residues. Trimming left V 0 bases short and J 5 bases short, with 12 bases between. CDR1 is SGHRS and CDR2 is YFSETQ in the germline V gene. This clonotype has at least ten counts. The TCR originated in a human donor who was either an allogeneic HSCT recipient or a stem cell or donor lymphocyte infusion donor (not recorded which). It is not recorded whose cells these are; they may come from a transplant donor. This rearrangement joins TRBV5-1 to TRBJ2-1, with D unclear. The sequenced sample was blood, either unsorted or a sorted T cell fraction (not recorded which). This CDR3 reads CASSLGAGGNNEQFF. Here the CDR3 DNA reads TGCGCCAGCAGCTTGGGGGCCGGCGGTAACAATGAGCAGTTCTTC.